The 23 T cell receptor beta chains presented below share a single source sample, sequenced in a study of T-cell reconstitution after alpha-beta-depleted transplantation in children. Using unique molecular identifiers, the investigators prepared the TCRbeta library. TCRdb re-called the PCR reads through MiXCR, storing one row per CDR3 protein. The table has 440,000 or so distinct CDR3 sequences, 9.5% to 13% seen once. Here the sequenced sample was PBMCs from the stem cell graft donor, taken from the stem cell graft. These receptors originate from a human donor who donated a stem cell graft to a child with acute myeloid leukemia.

This clonotype was found many times. The chain is built from TRBV18 and TRBJ1-5; no reliable D call. The germline V gene has CDR1 KGHSH and CDR2 LQKENI. Trimming left V 4 bases short and J 0 bases short, with 13 bases between. The CDR3 has 16 residues. The CDR3 DNA reads as TGTGCCAGCTCACGGGAAGGCCCTTATAGCAATCAGCCCCAGCATTTT. Amino acids: CASSREGPYSNQPQHF.

This clonotype occurred once. The CDR3 carries no conserved terminal phenylalanine or tryptophan, so it likely arises from a read error. CDR3 in amino acids: CASSRGLAGFPDTQYL. In DNA, the CDR3 is TGCGCCAGCAGCCGGGGGCTAGCGGGGTTCCCAGATACGCAGTATTTG. The chain couples TRBV5-1 to TRBJ2-3; 9 nucleotides agree with TRBD2. The CDR3 runs 16 residues. Germline V gives CDR1 SGHRS, CDR2 YFSETQ. Unmatched junction bases numbered 10, after V lost 4 bases and J lost 4 bases.

The sample holds many counts of this clonotype. The chain joins TRBV29-1 to TRBJ2-7, with a weak D call TRBD2 (6 bases). The CDR3 runs to 12 residues. The V end was cut by 4 bases, the J end by 6 bases, with 13 bases between. Germline values: CDR1 SQVTM, CDR2 ANQGSEA. The DNA of the CDR3 is TGCAGCGTTGTTGGGGGAGGCGTCGAGCAGTACTTC. Translated, it gives CSVVGGGVEQYF.

This chain joins TRBV10-3 and TRBJ1-2; 7 bases fit TRBD1. The length of the CDR3 is 13 residues. Trimming at V came to 4 bases and at J to 6 bases, leaving 5 bases not matched to a gene. Germline CDR1 reads ENHRY; CDR2 reads SYGVKD. In DNA form, the CDR3 reads TGTGCCATCAGTGGGGACAGACTTCATGGCTACACCTTC. Protein: CAISGDRLHGYTF.

In this sample, this clonotype turned up a few times. The rearrangement uses TRBV7-2 and TRBJ1-1; no firm D call. Germline V CDR1 and CDR2: SGHTA, FQGNSA. CDR3 length equals 14 residues. Trimming took 2 bases from V and 4 from J, leaving 11 bases between them. The CDR3 loop is CASSLYTEGTEAFF. The CDR3 DNA follows: TGTGCCAGCAGCTTATACACCGAGGGCACTGAAGCTTTCTTT.

The chain links TRBV4-1 to TRBJ1-1; 8 nucleotides match TRBD1. CDR1 and CDR2 from the germline V gene are MGHRA and YSYEKL. The ends lost 1 base at V and 1 base at J; junction bases unmatched: 5. This CDR3 spans 16 amino acids. The CDR3 nucleotides read TGCGCCAGCAGCCAAGCCGGGGACAGGCCGAACACTGAAGCTTTCTTT. It yields the protein CASSQAGDRPNTEAFF.

This clonotype was seen more than once but under ten times. The chain recombines TRBV29-1 with TRBJ1-1, with D maybe TRBD1 (6 bases). CDR1 and CDR2 from the germline V gene are SQVTM and ANQGSEA. The CDR3 is 13 amino acids. The V end was cut by 5 bases, the J end by 7 bases, with 17 bases between. CDR3 bases: TGCAGCGTTTCCGGGACACAACGAGGTGAAGCTTTCTTT. It translates to CSVSGTQRGEAFF.

This clonotype was detected a few times. This chain uses TRBV6-1 with TRBJ2-3; D not certain. The CDR3 covers 13 residues. V gave up 7 bases and J gave up 3 bases, with 11 bases separating them. Looked up from germline, CDR1 is MNHNS and CDR2 is SASEGT. The CDR3 loop reads CASNPPGTDTQYF. Here the CDR3 DNA reads TGTGCCAGCAATCCACCCGGGACAGATACGCAGTATTTT.

This clonotype was detected only a few times. This chain uses TRBV5-6 with TRBJ1-3; no firm D call. The V gene's germline CDR1 is SGHDT and CDR2 YYEEEE. Trimming pared 1 base from V and 9 bases from J, leaving 11 bases between. The CDR3 consists of 13 residues. Here the CDR3 reads CASSLTSLGTIYF. DNA for the CDR3: TGTGCCAGCAGCTTGACCTCATTAGGCACCATATATTTT.

Note on this clonotype: The junction and the germline gene differ at one end; a read error may be behind it. The genes are TRBV12-3 or TRBV12-4 and TRBJ1-5, with 8 positions matching TRBD1. The CDR3 is 18 residues long. In DNA, the CDR3 is TGTGCCAGCTGTTTACCCCGGACAGGGATTTTGGGCAATCAGCCCCAGCATTTT. This sequence encodes CASCLPRTGILGNQPQHF.

This clonotype has just a few counts. The chain employs TRBV5-6 and TRBJ2-3; the match to TRBD2 covers 7 bases. This CDR3 has 13 amino acids. Germline CDR1 reads SGHDT; CDR2 reads YYEEEE. The V segment lost 6 bases and the J segment 4 bases; nucleotides outside the gene matches: 5. The CDR3 sequence is CASIGSGSDTQYF. The CDR3 coding sequence is TGTGCCAGCATAGGTAGCGGGTCAGATACGCAGTATTTT. Combining the CDR3 with reference TRBV5-6 and TRBJ2-3 gives the whole variable domain DAGVTQSPTHLIKTRGQQVTLRCSPKSGHDTVSWYQQALGQGPQFIFQYYEEEERQRGNFPDRFSGHQFPNYSSELNVNALLLGDSALYLCASIGSGSDTQYFGPGTRLTVL.

This clonotype was counted a few times. The genes are TRBV20-1 and TRBJ2-1, with 7 bases matching TRBD2. CDR1 and CDR2 from the germline V gene are DFQATT and SNEGSKA (reference sequence). V was clipped by 5 bases and J by 2 bases; unmatched bases: 9. The CDR3 consists of 15 residues. CDR3 DNA sequence: TGCAGTGCTCCTCCGGGGCGGGGGACCTACAATGAGCAGTTCTTC. Translating it yields CSAPPGRGTYNEQFF.

Comment on this clonotype: Because it lacks the conserved phenylalanine or tryptophan at the end, this CDR3 is likely a read error. This chain links TRBV7-3 with TRBJ2-1, with 14 positions matching TRBD2. V dropped 2 bases and J dropped 8; count of bases not matched to a gene: 2. This CDR3 is built from 15 residues. The germline V gene has CDR1 SGHTA and CDR2 FQGTGA. Here the CDR3 DNA reads TGTGCCAGCAGCTTAGGACTAGCGGGAGGTTATGAGCAGTTCTCC. It yields the protein CASSLGLAGGYEQFS.

This clonotype appeared a few times. The chain joins TRBV30 to TRBJ1-4; 10 bases are shared with TRBD1. Germline V gene sequence: CDR1 GTSNPN, CDR2 SVGIG (reference sequence). The CDR3 runs 13 residues. V gave up 4 bases and J gave up 6 bases; unmatched junction bases: 2. The CDR3 sequence: CAWTGTGDEKLFF. As DNA, the CDR3 is TGTGCCTGGACCGGGACAGGGGATGAAAAACTGTTTTTT.

The chain combines TRBV5-6 with TRBJ2-5, with TRBD2 identical over 9 bases. The CDR3 sequence is 18 residues long. Germline lookup yields CDR1 SGHDT and CDR2 YYEEEE. V lost 2 bases and J lost 0; bases outside the gene matches: 11. The CDR3 DNA reads TGTGCCAGCAGCTTTACCCACCTGCTAGCGGGGAACCAAGAGACCCAGTACTTC. Translated, it gives CASSFTHLLAGNQETQYF.

The chain is built from TRBV30 and TRBJ2-5; tentatively, D is TRBD1 (5 bases). CDR1 is GTSNPN, CDR2 SVGIG, per germline (reference sequence). Trimming took 5 bases from V and 7 from J, leaving 14 bases between them. The CDR3 covers 12 residues. CDR3 bases: TGTGCCTGGGACAGTAACAAGGGGACCCAGTACTTC. It is translated as CAWDSNKGTQYF.

This clonotype has only a few counts. V is TRBV20-1 and J is TRBJ2-1, with a weak D call TRBD2 (5 bases). This CDR3 has 11 residues. V shed 7 bases and J shed 6 bases, with 10 bases lying between them. The V gene's germline CDR1 is DFQATT and CDR2 SNEGSKA (reference sequence). CDR3 coding DNA: TGCAGTGTCCGGCGGGTCAATGAGCAGTTCTTC. This encodes CSVRRVNEQFF.

The CDR3 DNA sequence: TGTGCCAGTAGTGTCCCTAGGGGGGATGAGCAGTTCTTC. This encodes CASSVPRGDEQFF. V gene TRBV19 combines with J gene TRBJ2-1; D may be TRBD1 or TRBD2 (6 bases each). This CDR3 is built from 13 residues. Germline CDR1 LNHDA, CDR2 SQIVND (reference sequence). The germline V and J ends were trimmed by 5 bases and 8 bases, with 13 bases remaining between them.

This clonotype came up many times. The J gene is TRBJ2-5, the V gene TRBV5-1, with D perhaps TRBD2 (7 bases). Trimming cost V 0 bases and J 5 bases, with 14 bases left between them. CDR1 and CDR2 from the germline V gene are SGHRS and YFSETQ. The CDR3 contains 15 residues. CDR3 nucleotide sequence: TGCGCCAGCAGCTTGGAGGGGGGGTCTAGGGAGACCCAGTACTTC. Translated: CASSLEGGSRETQYF.

CDR3 nucleotides: TGTGCCAGCAGCGAGACACTCCTGAGAGCCAAAAACATTCAGTACTTC. Translating it yields CASSETLLRAKNIQYF. The rearrangement links TRBV21-1 to TRBJ2-4. TRBV21-1 is reported as a pseudogene. CDR3 length equals 16 residues.

The CDR3 sequence: CASSQDSTYEQYF. The CDR3 coding sequence is TGCGCCAGCAGCCAAGACAGCACCTACGAGCAGTACTTC. The V and J genes are TRBV4-3 and TRBJ2-7; D is ambiguous. This CDR3 comprises 13 residues. Germline loops: CDR1 LGHNA, CDR2 YSLEER. V shed 0 bases and J shed 2 bases, with 5 bases lying between them.

This chain uses TRBV5-4 with TRBJ2-1; 11 bases map to TRBD2. The CDR3 has 16 residues. The V gene end was trimmed by 4 bases and the J gene end by 3 bases; junction bases not matched to a gene: 6. CDR1 is SGHNT, CDR2 YYREEE, per germline (reference sequence). The CDR3 sequence is CASSGQTSGSYNEQFF. DNA of the CDR3: TGTGCCAGCAGCGGTCAAACTAGCGGGAGCTACAATGAGCAGTTCTTC.

The CDR3 protein is CASSFGGGFNEQFF. The CDR3 DNA reads TGTGCCAGCAGCTTCGGCGGGGGGTTCAATGAGCAGTTCTTC. The chain links TRBV7-3 to TRBJ2-1, with 8 nucleotides matching TRBD2. The V and J ends lost 3 bases and 6 bases, in that order; junction bases with no gene match: 4. The length of the CDR3 is 14 residues. In germline, CDR1 is SGHTA, CDR2 FQGTGA.